A single sample gave rise to the 32 T cell receptor beta chains below, sequenced in a study of blood T cell repertoires in COVID-19. Assay used: immunoSEQ multiplex PCR; TCRdb lists only in-frame clones, some missing. The repertoire consists of a few hundred thousand clones, with 88% occurring once and the leading ten covering 0.7%. Source material: peripheral blood. The source of these receptors is a human donor in a cohort sampled during active COVID-19.

The rearrangement joins TRBV9 to TRBJ1-1; D ambiguous. Germline loops: CDR1 SGDLS, CDR2 YYNGEE. The CDR3 is 12 residues long. Deletions cut 8 bases from V and 0 bases from J, with 8 bases between. CDR3 protein: CASSTMNTEAFF. The CDR3, as DNA: TGTGCCAGTTCAACAATGAACACTGAAGCTTTCTTT.

The gene calls are TRBV30 and TRBJ2-7; tentative D call: TRBD1 (6 bases). The CDR3 contains 13 residues. The ends were cut back, 0 bases at V and 5 bases at J, with 11 bases in the middle. CDR1 is GTSNPN and CDR2 is SVGIG in the germline V gene (reference sequence). The DNA for the CDR3 is TGTGCCTGGAGTGTTGGGGGACAAGACGAGCAGTACTTC. It specifies CAWSVGGQDEQYF.

The chain uses TRBV30 and TRBJ2-7, with 7 bases matching TRBD2. The CDR3 sequence is 15 residues long. Germline assignment: CDR1 GTSNPN and CDR2 SVGIG (reference sequence). The J segment lost 2 bases and the V segment lost 0 bases, leaving 7 bases of the junction unmatched. CDR3 amino acids: CAWSVGGTATYEQYF. The CDR3 nucleotides are TGTGCCTGGAGTGTGGGGGGGACGGCAACCTACGAGCAGTACTTC.

The chain has TRBV4-2 and TRBJ2-7; TRBD2 matches at 7 bases. This CDR3 region has 17 residues. After removal of 0 bases from V and 3 bases from J, the junction contained 11 bases not matched to a gene. CDR1 and CDR2 (germline): LGHNA, YNFKEQ. CDR3 residues: CASSQELSLPGGYEQYF. DNA for the CDR3: TGTGCCAGCAGCCAAGAGTTGAGCCTCCCGGGGGGCTACGAGCAGTACTTC.

The gene calls are TRBV4-3 and TRBJ1-4, with D tentatively TRBD1 (6 bases). The germline gives CDR1 LGHNA, CDR2 YSLEER. With 3 bases removed from V and 3 bases from J, the gap between germline ends came to 14 bases. CDR3 size: 16 residues. In nucleotides, the CDR3 is TGCGCCAGCAGCCAGGGGTGGGGGCAAGCTAATGAAAAACTGTTTTTT. This encodes CASSQGWGQANEKLFF.

This chain joins TRBV7-2 and TRBJ1-1; D not resolved. The V gene lost 4 bases and the J gene lost 0 bases, with 9 bases spanning the gap. The CDR3 totals 14 residues. Germline V lookup: CDR1 SGHTA, CDR2 FQGNSA. The CDR3 DNA reads TGTGCCAGCAGCTCCAGTCATATGAACACTGAAGCTTTCTTT. Encoded protein: CASSSSHMNTEAFF.

This clone was seen a single time. The chain uses TRBV9 and TRBJ2-3; perhaps TRBD1 as D (5 bases). There are 18 residues in the CDR3. Trimming pared 4 bases from V and 3 bases from J, leaving 24 bases between. Germline-derived CDR1 and CDR2 are SGDLS and YYNGEE. The CDR3: CASSPRTVSWGETDTQYF. The CDR3 region has the DNA TGTGCCAGCAGCCCGCGAACCGTTTCGTGGGGCGAGACAGATACGCAGTATTTT.

The chain links TRBV19 to TRBJ2-7; 10 bases align to TRBD1. Germline V CDR1 and CDR2: LNHDA, SQIVND (reference sequence). V was clipped by 3 bases and J by 7 bases; unmatched bases: 6. The CDR3 loop spans 14 amino acids. As DNA, the CDR3 is TGTGCCAGTAGTATCAGACAGGGGGCGGGTGAGCAGTACTTC. Its translation is CASSIRQGAGEQYF.

V and J are TRBV19 and TRBJ1-5; D ambiguous. V lost 1 base and J lost 5, with 9 bases in between. Per the germline V gene, CDR1 is LNHDA and CDR2 is SQIVND (reference sequence). CDR3 length equals 14 residues. The CDR3 sequence: CASSIGSTYQPQHF. The CDR3 DNA sequence: TGTGCCAGTAGTATAGGGTCCACTTATCAGCCCCAGCATTTT.

The genes are TRBV10-3 and TRBJ2-2; D may be TRBD1 (5 bases). This CDR3 has 15 amino acids. V was clipped by 7 bases and J by 2 bases, with 14 bases between them. The germline V gene has CDR1 ENHRY and CDR2 SYGVKD. CDR3 loop: CAITGQGTNTGELFF. The CDR3 nucleotides read TGTGCCATCACAGGGCAGGGAACAAACACCGGGGAGCTGTTTTTT.

The chain uses TRBV4-3 and TRBJ1-1; the D gene is possibly TRBD1 (6 bases). V shed 4 bases and J shed 1 base, with 13 bases lying between them. Germline CDR1 and CDR2: LGHNA and YSLEER. The CDR3 contains 15 residues. CDR3 bases: TGCGCCAGCAGCCTGAAGGACAGAGAGAACACTGAAGCTTTCTTT. As protein: CASSLKDRENTEAFF.

The rearrangement joins TRBV4-3 to TRBJ2-2; D gene uncertain. V lost 5 bases and J lost 5, with 15 bases in between. Germline values: CDR1 LGHNA, CDR2 YSLEER. CDR3 length: 15 amino acids. The CDR3: CASSSRIGATGELFF. The CDR3 DNA follows: TGCGCCAGCAGCTCAAGGATAGGAGCGACCGGGGAGCTGTTTTTT.

CDR3 protein: CASKKSGGSYEQYF. The CDR3 bases are TGTGCCAGTAAAAAAAGCGGGGGAAGCTACGAGCAGTACTTC. J is TRBJ2-7 and V is TRBV5-6; TRBD2 aligns across 8 bases. After removal of 8 bases from V and 3 bases from J, the junction contained 10 bases not matched to a gene. CDR1 and CDR2 (germline): SGHDT, YYEEEE. This CDR3 spans 14 amino acids.

The chain has TRBV7-8 and TRBJ2-5; the D gene is possibly TRBD2 (5 bases). Germline CDR1 and CDR2: SGHVS and FQNEAQ. This CDR3 is built from 15 residues. The germline V and J ends were trimmed by 5 bases and 3 bases, with 16 bases remaining between them. The DNA of the CDR3 is TGTGCCAGCAGCCCCGTGGACTTAAAGGAAGAGACCCAGTACTTC. Its translation: CASSPVDLKEETQYF.

This rearrangement joins TRBV6-5 to TRBJ2-7, with 11 positions matching TRBD1. CDR3 length: 14 residues. Unmatched junction bases numbered 5, after V lost 6 bases and J lost 4 bases. Germline V lookup: CDR1 MNHEY, CDR2 SVGAGI. This chain's CDR3 is CASSLDRGPYEQYF. The CDR3 nucleotides read TGTGCCAGCAGCCTGGACAGGGGGCCGTACGAGCAGTACTTC.

The V and J genes are TRBV7-2 and TRBJ2-7; 8 nucleotides align to TRBD1. Per the germline V gene, CDR1 is SGHTA and CDR2 is FQGNSA. The trim removed 2 bases at V and 3 bases at J, leaving 9 bases unmatched. The CDR3 runs 16 residues. The CDR3 bases are TGTGCCAGCAGCTTAACCGTGAGGGACAGGTACTACGAGCAGTACTTC. Protein sequence: CASSLTVRDRYYEQYF.

Only a few counts were recorded for this clone. The V call is TRBV19, the J call TRBJ1-5; D is undetermined. This CDR3 region has 13 residues. V lost 3 bases and J lost 2, with 5 bases in between. Germline V gene data show CDR1 as LNHDA and CDR2 as SQIVND (reference sequence). CDR3 sequence (DNA): TGTGCCAGTAGTATCGAGGGCAATCAGCCCCAGCATTTT. It codes for CASSIEGNQPQHF.

CDR3 amino acids: CAWSVNRGGGYTF. The CDR3 DNA sequence: TGTGCCTGGAGTGTCAACAGGGGCGGTGGCTACACCTTC. The chain uses TRBV30 and TRBJ1-2; 7 bases are shared with TRBD1. V gave up 0 bases and J gave up 7 bases; unmatched junction bases: 5. The CDR3 is 13 amino acids. CDR1 GTSNPN and CDR2 SVGIG come from the germline V gene (reference sequence).

The rearrangement joins TRBV18 to TRBJ1-4; D remains ambiguous. CDR1 is KGHSH and CDR2 is LQKENI in the germline V gene. V gave up 2 bases and J gave up 0 bases, with 7 bases separating them. The CDR3 runs 15 residues. This CDR3 is CASSPGGPTNEKLFF. The DNA of the CDR3 is TGTGCCAGCTCACCAGGCGGGCCAACTAATGAAAAACTGTTTTTT.

This clone has just one count. The chain employs TRBV12-5 and TRBJ1-1; no clear D gene. V was cut by 1 base and J by 5 bases, with 8 bases left in between. Germline V gene sequence: CDR1 LGHNT, CDR2 FRNRAP. This CDR3 is built from 13 residues. The CDR3 DNA is TGTGCTAGTGGTTTGGGGGGAGGGACTGAAGCTTTCTTT. Its translation: CASGLGGGTEAFF.

The J gene is TRBJ2-2, the V gene TRBV9; D unresolved. The germline V gene encodes CDR1 SGDLS and CDR2 YYNGEE. The length of the CDR3 is 13 residues. V lost 1 base to trimming and J lost 7 bases, with 8 bases between them. The CDR3 DNA reads as TGTGCCAGCAGCGTATCGGGTGGCGGGGAGCTGTTTTTT. Amino acids: CASSVSGGGELFF.

This chain joins TRBV19 and TRBJ2-7, with TRBD2 matching over 12 bases. V was pared by 5 bases and J by 7 bases, with 3 bases of the junction left unmatched. Germline assignment: CDR1 LNHDA and CDR2 SQIVND (reference sequence). The CDR3 is 13 amino acids. This chain's CDR3 is CASSPGLAGEQYF. As DNA, the CDR3 is TGTGCCAGTAGTCCGGGACTAGCGGGTGAGCAGTACTTC.

This chain connects TRBV7-8 to TRBJ1-1; 7 nucleotides match TRBD1. Germline V gene lookup returns CDR1 SGHVS and CDR2 FQNEAQ. V shed 9 bases, J shed 4 bases, and the junction held 11 bases outside the gene matches. This CDR3 contains 14 residues. The CDR3: CASRTGVGGTEAFF. In nucleotides, the CDR3 is TGTGCCAGTAGAACAGGGGTCGGCGGCACTGAAGCTTTCTTT.

The table lists this clone with a count of one. Different DNA sequences within this sample yield the same CDR3. The rearrangement links TRBV30 to TRBJ1-2, with no clear D. The CDR3 has 12 residues. Between the trimmed V and J ends, which lost 4 bases and 2 bases, there was a span of 8 bases. Germline assignment: CDR1 GTSNPN and CDR2 SVGIG (reference sequence). The CDR3 is CAWTGGNYGYTF. The CDR3 DNA is TGTGCCTGGACCGGAGGGAACTATGGCTACACCTTC.

This chain joins TRBV5-1 and TRBJ2-7; 9 nucleotides match TRBD1. CDR1 SGHRS and CDR2 YFSETQ come from the germline V gene. V gave up 1 base and J gave up 3 bases; unmatched junction bases: 17. CDR3 size: 19 residues. The CDR3 DNA reads TGCGCCAGCAGCTTGTCAGGGACAGGGAATATAAGGTTGAGCTACGAGCAGTACTTC. Its protein product is CASSLSGTGNIRLSYEQYF.

The chain uses TRBV11-2 and TRBJ2-7, with D tentatively TRBD1 (5 bases). This CDR3 spans 14 amino acids. CDR1 and CDR2 (germline): SGHAT, FQNNGV. The ends were cut back, 1 base at V and 2 bases at J, with 9 bases in the middle. The DNA for the CDR3 is TGTGCCAGCAGCTTAGGTAGGGGAACCTACGAGCAGTACTTC. This encodes CASSLGRGTYEQYF.

The chain couples TRBV7-8 to TRBJ1-2; TRBD1 aligns across 8 bases. Germline V gives CDR1 SGHVS, CDR2 FQNEAQ. The junction had 6 bases not matched to a gene; V was cut back by 4 bases and J by 5 bases. The CDR3 runs to 14 residues. The DNA for the CDR3 is TGTGCCAGCAGCTCGGACAGGGCTGGGTATGGCTACACCTTC. It yields the protein CASSSDRAGYGYTF.

The rearrangement joins TRBV4-3 to TRBJ1-4; D possibly corresponds to TRBD1 (6 bases). Trimming removed 6 bases from V and 5 bases from J, with 13 bases in between. Germline assignment: CDR1 LGHNA and CDR2 YSLEER. CDR3 length: 14 residues. For the CDR3, the DNA is TGCGCCAGCAGTGAAACAGGGTCGAATGAAAAACTGTTTTTT. As protein: CASSETGSNEKLFF.

The rearrangement uses TRBV11-2 and TRBJ1-4; D is undetermined. Trimming cost V 0 bases and J 0 bases, with 8 bases left between them. Germline V lookup: CDR1 SGHAT, CDR2 FQNNGV. The CDR3 totals 16 residues. Here the CDR3 DNA reads TGTGCCAGCAGCTTAGAGCGTACTGCAACTAATGAAAAACTGTTTTTT. Translation: CASSLERTATNEKLFF.

The rearrangement uses TRBV19 and TRBJ1-3, with TRBD1 identical over 9 bases. Germline V CDR1 and CDR2: LNHDA, SQIVND (reference sequence). The length of the CDR3 is 17 residues. With V trimmed by 7 bases and J by 0 bases, 10 bases remained unmatched. The CDR3, as DNA: TGTGCCAGTACCGTTACCGCGACAGGGGGCTCTGGAAACACCATATATTTT. Protein: CASTVTATGGSGNTIYF. Supplemented by reference TRBV19 and TRBJ1-3, the full variable domain reads DGGITQSPKYLFRKEGQNVTLSCEQNLNHDAMYWYRQDPGQGLRLIYYSQIVNDFQKGDIAEGYSVSREKKESFPLTVTSAQKNPTAFYLCASTVTATGGSGNTIYFGEGSWLTVV.

This clone appeared a single time. Here the CDR3 reads CASSLVVQRGNEKLFF. For the CDR3, the DNA is TGTGCCAGCAGCTTAGTGGTCCAGCGGGGGAATGAAAAACTGTTTTTT. The chain links TRBV7-9 to TRBJ1-4, with a tentative D call TRBD1 (5 bases). CDR1 and CDR2 (germline): SEHNR, FQNEAQ (reference sequence). The CDR3 contains 16 residues. V was cut by 1 base and J by 5 bases, with 14 bases left in between.

This clone has only one observation. The chain couples TRBV29-1 to TRBJ2-7; 7 nucleotides match TRBD1. The germline CDR1 and CDR2 sequences are SQVTM and ANQGSEA. This CDR3 region has 14 residues. J was trimmed by 0 bases and V by 3 bases; bases with no gene match: 5. The CDR3 loop reads CSVDPTGTSYEQYF. For the CDR3, the DNA is TGCAGCGTTGACCCGACAGGGACCTCCTACGAGCAGTACTTC.